One and the same sample provided the 12 T cell receptor beta chains below, sequenced in a study of control samples from healthy donors and cancer patients. Clones were sequenced by immunoSEQ multiplex PCR, and TCRdb holds only the in-frame ones, with some missing. This sample has 120,000 or so clones, with 80% to 90% found just once. The sample comprised blood. These receptors came from a man aged 55 to 70 in good health.

The chain couples TRBV6-2 or TRBV6-3 to TRBJ2-7; 11 bases align to TRBD1. J lost 5 bases, V lost 2 bases, and 11 bases had no gene match. The CDR3 has 17 amino acids. Germline V gene sequence: CDR1 MNHEY, CDR2 SVGEGT. The CDR3 nucleotides are TGTGCCAGCAGTTACGATCCCGGGACAGGGGGAACGAACGAGCAGTACTTC. Its protein product is CASSYDPGTGGTNEQYF.

The J gene is TRBJ1-1, the V gene TRBV28; D is undetermined. V was clipped by 1 base and J by 5 bases, with 5 bases between them. This CDR3 is 12 amino acids long. Germline V gene data show CDR1 as MDHEN and CDR2 as SYDVKM. CDR3 in amino acids: CASSLLQTEAFF. The DNA of the CDR3 is TGTGCCAGCAGTTTATTGCAAACTGAAGCTTTCTTT.

The chain carries TRBV19 and TRBJ2-3; D not certain. The V gene's germline CDR1 is LNHDA and CDR2 SQIVND (reference sequence). Trimming removed 4 bases at V and 3 bases at J, with 8 bases between. The CDR3 consists of 13 residues. The CDR3: CASSTLRTDTQYF. The CDR3, as DNA: TGTGCCAGTAGTACCCTCCGGACAGATACGCAGTATTTT.

This CDR3 reads CASSKADRGNF. CDR3 nucleotide sequence: TGTGCCAGCAGCAAAGCTGACAGGGGGAACTTC. The rearrangement joins TRBV21-1 to TRBJ2-7; no DNA check was done on the table's D call, TRBD1. TRBV21-1 is tagged as a pseudogene. This CDR3 region has 11 residues.

V and J are TRBV5-5 and TRBJ1-1, with D unresolved. Germline values: CDR1 SGHKS, CDR2 YYEKEE (reference sequence). This CDR3 is built from 14 residues. V was trimmed by 6 bases and J by 1 base, leaving 13 bases between them. CDR3 sequence reads: CASTVIGKNTEAFF. Written as DNA, the CDR3 is TGTGCCAGCACTGTCATCGGGAAGAACACTGAAGCTTTCTTT.

Here the CDR3 DNA reads TGTGCCAGTAGTTCCGAAGGACAGGGGGCGGACACTGAAGCTTTCTTT. This encodes CASSSEGQGADTEAFF. The chain links TRBV19 to TRBJ1-1; 11 bases agree with TRBD1. Germline CDR1 reads LNHDA; CDR2 reads SQIVND (reference sequence). J gave up 3 bases and V 5 bases, and 8 bases lay outside the gene matches. The CDR3 extends over 16 amino acids.

V usage is TRBV28 and J usage is TRBJ1-2; D not resolved. This CDR3 has 13 residues. The V gene lost 7 bases and the J gene lost 0 bases, with 9 bases spanning the gap. Germline V CDR1 and CDR2: MDHEN, SYDVKM. The CDR3 region is CASTGIANYGYTF. In DNA, the CDR3 is TGTGCCAGCACCGGCATAGCTAACTATGGCTACACCTTC.

This clone occurred once. The chain combines TRBV24-1 with TRBJ2-2; no definite D call. V lost 4 bases and J lost 0, with 14 bases in between. Germline loops: CDR1 KGHDR, CDR2 SFDVKD. This CDR3 is 17 amino acids long. The CDR3 protein is CATSDPTLGPNTGELFF. CDR3 in DNA: TGTGCCACCAGTGACCCTACTTTGGGCCCGAACACCGGGGAGCTGTTTTTT.

V and J are TRBV28 and TRBJ1-2; D is uncertain. Trimming shortened V by 7 bases and J by 8 bases, and 14 bases separated the two germline ends. The germline gives CDR1 MDHEN, CDR2 SYDVKM. This CDR3 is built from 12 residues. This chain's CDR3 is CASTENVGGYTF. CDR3 sequence (DNA): TGTGCCAGCACCGAGAATGTCGGGGGCTACACCTTC.

Written as DNA, the CDR3 is TGTGCCACGTTGTGGGACAGGGGAGGTGAAAAACTGTTTTTT. Translation gives CATLWDRGGEKLFF. The chain combines TRBV6-5 with TRBJ1-4, with 10 bases aligning to TRBD1. Germline V CDR1 and CDR2: MNHEY, SVGAGI. CDR3 length equals 14 residues. V was clipped by 10 bases and J by 7 bases; unmatched bases: 9.

J is TRBJ2-3 and V is TRBV28, with 11 bases identical to TRBD2. The length of the CDR3 is 18 residues. Germline loops: CDR1 MDHEN, CDR2 SYDVKM. V shed 6 bases and J 2 bases; nucleotides not matched to a gene: 13. In DNA form, the CDR3 reads TGTGCCAGCAGCACGATATGGGTGACTAGCGGGACCACAGATACGCAGTATTTT. Residues: CASSTIWVTSGTTDTQYF.

The chain is built from TRBV6-6 and TRBJ1-2; D is unclear. Between the trimmed V and J ends, which lost 0 bases and 3 bases, there was a span of 5 bases. Germline lookup yields CDR1 MNHNY and CDR2 SVGAGI (reference sequence). The CDR3 consists of 13 residues. The CDR3 region is CASSYSTDYGYTF. The CDR3 DNA follows: TGTGCCAGCAGTTACTCGACCGACTATGGCTACACCTTC.